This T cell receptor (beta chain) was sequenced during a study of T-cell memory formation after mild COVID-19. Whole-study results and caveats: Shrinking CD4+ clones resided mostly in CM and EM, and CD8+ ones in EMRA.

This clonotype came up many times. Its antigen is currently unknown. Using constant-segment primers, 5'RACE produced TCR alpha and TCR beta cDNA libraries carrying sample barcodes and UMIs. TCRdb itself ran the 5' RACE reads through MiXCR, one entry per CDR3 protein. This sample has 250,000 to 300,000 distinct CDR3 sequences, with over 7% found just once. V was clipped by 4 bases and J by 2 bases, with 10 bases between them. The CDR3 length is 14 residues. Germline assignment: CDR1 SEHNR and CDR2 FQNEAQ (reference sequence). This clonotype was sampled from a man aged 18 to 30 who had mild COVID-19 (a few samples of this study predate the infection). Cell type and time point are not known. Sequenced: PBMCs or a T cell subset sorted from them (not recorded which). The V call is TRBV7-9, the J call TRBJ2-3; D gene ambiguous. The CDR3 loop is CASSYDVTTDTQYF. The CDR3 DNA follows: TGTGCCAGCAGCTACGACGTCACCACAGATACGCAGTATTTT.